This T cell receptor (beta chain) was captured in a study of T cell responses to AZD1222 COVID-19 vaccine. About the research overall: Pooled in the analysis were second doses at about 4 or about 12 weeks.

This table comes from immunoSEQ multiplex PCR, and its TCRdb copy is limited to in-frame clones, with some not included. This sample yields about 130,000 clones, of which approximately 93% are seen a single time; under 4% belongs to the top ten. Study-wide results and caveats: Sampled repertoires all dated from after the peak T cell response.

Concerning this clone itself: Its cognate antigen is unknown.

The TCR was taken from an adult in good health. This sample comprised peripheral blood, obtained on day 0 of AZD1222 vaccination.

This CDR3 is CASREGAWVGYTF. The CDR3, as DNA: TGTGCCAGCAGGGAGGGGGCCTGGGTTGGCTACACCTTC. The gene calls are TRBV27 and TRBJ1-2, with 7 bases matching TRBD1. This CDR3 has 13 amino acids. From germline, CDR1 is MNHEY and CDR2 SMNVEV (reference sequence). Trimming removed 6 bases from V and 7 bases from J; junction bases left unmatched: 8.